This passage covers 29 T cell receptor beta chains from one sample sequenced in a study of blood T cell repertoires in COVID-19. Sequencing was performed with immunoSEQ multiplex PCR; in TCRdb, only in-frame clones are kept and a portion is missing. Here the sample spans under 50,000 clones, more than 80% being singletons. Sequencing was done on a sample of peripheral blood. The receptors come from a man between 60 and 75 years old with COVID-19, enrolled during active disease.

This chain links TRBV5-5 with TRBJ2-1; D may be TRBD2 (6 bases). Germline-derived CDR1 and CDR2 are SGHKS and YYEKEE (reference sequence). The V gene lost 4 bases and the J gene lost 2 bases, with 13 bases spanning the gap. This CDR3 spans 15 amino acids. CDR3 DNA sequence: TGTGCCAGCAGCCCCAATGGGGGGACCTACAATGAGCAGTTCTTC. Translated, it gives CASSPNGGTYNEQFF.

The chain recombines TRBV30 with TRBJ1-2; no definite D call. Trimming stripped 0 bases from V and 0 bases from J, with 5 bases between. The CDR3 consists of 13 residues. Looked up from germline, CDR1 is GTSNPN and CDR2 is SVGIG (reference sequence). The CDR3 region has the DNA TGTGCCTGGAGTGTTTTAGCTAACTATGGCTACACCTTC. Translation: CAWSVLANYGYTF.

V usage is TRBV5-1 and J usage is TRBJ2-2; 9 nucleotides align to TRBD1. Trimming removed 4 bases from V and 5 bases from J; junction bases left unmatched: 6. The CDR3 loop spans 15 amino acids. Looked up from germline, CDR1 is SGHRS and CDR2 is YFSETQ. The CDR3 nucleotides read TGCGCCAGCAGCAACACAGGGGGCCGGACCGGGGAGCTGTTTTTT. Amino acids: CASSNTGGRTGELFF.

The rearrangement joins TRBV9 to TRBJ1-6; D gene uncertain. CDR1 SGDLS and CDR2 YYNGEE come from the germline V gene. The ends were cut back, 3 bases at V and 5 bases at J, with 6 bases in the middle. The CDR3 covers 13 residues. The CDR3 loop reads CASSAGNNSPLHF. CDR3 bases: TGTGCCAGCAGCGCCGGTAATAATTCACCCCTCCACTTT.

This chain joins TRBV6-5 and TRBJ2-5; TRBD2 aligns across 11 bases. Germline CDR1 MNHEY, CDR2 SVGAGI. The CDR3 sequence is 15 residues long. The trim removed 6 bases at V and 5 bases at J, leaving 8 bases unmatched. The CDR3 region has the DNA TGTGCCAGCAGACCCACTAGCGGGGGATGGGAGACCCAGTACTTC. Amino acids: CASRPTSGGWETQYF.

The genes are TRBV27 and TRBJ2-7; 9 bases fit TRBD1. The CDR3 has 15 residues. Germline V gives CDR1 MNHEY, CDR2 SMNVEV (reference sequence). With 6 bases clipped from V and 3 bases from J, the junction kept 9 bases outside the gene matches. DNA for the CDR3: TGTGCCAGCAGGGATAGACAGGGGGGTATCTACGAGCAGTACTTC. Amino acid sequence: CASRDRQGGIYEQYF.

This chain connects TRBV18 to TRBJ1-1, with D perhaps TRBD1 (6 bases). CDR3 length: 15 amino acids. Germline loops: CDR1 KGHSH, CDR2 LQKENI. The ends were cut back, 3 bases at V and 1 base at J, with 12 bases in the middle. The chain's CDR3 is CASSPIGQSNTEAFF. DNA for the CDR3: TGTGCCAGCTCACCGATCGGACAGTCGAACACTGAAGCTTTCTTT.

This clone was seen just once. The V gene is TRBV14, the J gene TRBJ2-2, with unresolved D. The V end lost 0 bases, the J end lost 8 bases, and 7 bases lay between the germline ends. In germline, CDR1 is SGHDN, CDR2 FVKESK. The CDR3 length is 13 residues. The DNA for the CDR3 is TGTGCCAGCAGCCAAGATCTTATGGGGGAGCTGTTTTTT. Its translation: CASSQDLMGELFF.

V and J are TRBV28 and TRBJ2-1; TRBD2 matches 8 bases. The germline CDR1 and CDR2 sequences are MDHEN and SYDVKM. The V and J ends lost 6 bases and 3 bases, in that order; junction bases with no gene match: 10. The CDR3 has 16 residues. The CDR3, as DNA: TGTGCCAGCAGGGGCCGGCTAGCGGGCCTCTACAATGAGCAGTTCTTC. It translates to CASRGRLAGLYNEQFF.

The chain combines TRBV7-9 with TRBJ2-3; D is unresolved. The ends were cut back, 1 base at V and 4 bases at J, with 9 bases in the middle. Germline CDR1 SEHNR, CDR2 FQNEAQ (reference sequence). This CDR3 is 14 amino acids long. CDR3 region: CASSLVIEPDTQYF. In DNA form, the CDR3 reads TGTGCCAGCAGCTTAGTTATAGAACCAGATACGCAGTATTTT.

The genes are TRBV6-5 and TRBJ2-1, with D possibly being TRBD1 (6 bases). Between the trimmed V and J ends, which lost 6 bases and 6 bases, there was a span of 18 bases. The CDR3 has 15 amino acids. Germline CDR1 reads MNHEY; CDR2 reads SVGAGI. The CDR3 region has the DNA TGTGCCAGCAGGGGCGGAGGACAGCTCGTCAATGAGCAGTTCTTC. Residues: CASRGGGQLVNEQFF.

The V call is TRBV6-1, the J call TRBJ1-2; TRBD1 aligns across 9 bases. Germline CDR1 reads MNHNS; CDR2 reads SASEGT. The CDR3 is made up of 13 amino acids. Trimming removed 2 bases from V and 8 bases from J; junction bases left unmatched: 3. DNA of the CDR3: TGTGCCAGCAGTGAACCGGGACAGGGAGGCTACACCTTC. Residues: CASSEPGQGGYTF.

The chain links TRBV11-1 to TRBJ1-1; D possibly corresponds to TRBD1 (6 bases). The germline gives CDR1 SGHAT, CDR2 FQDESV (reference sequence). The CDR3 is 15 residues long. The V end was cut by 4 bases, the J end by 5 bases, with 17 bases between. CDR3 coding DNA: TGTGCCAGCAGCTCTTCAGGGGCCCCGAGGACTGAAGCTTTCTTT. It specifies CASSSSGAPRTEAFF.

The chain joins TRBV28 to TRBJ2-7; the match to TRBD2 covers 12 bases. The CDR3 consists of 16 residues. Germline CDR1 MDHEN, CDR2 SYDVKM. J gave up 4 bases and V 3 bases, and 7 bases lay outside the gene matches. The CDR3 protein is CASSLVTSGRFYEQYF. The DNA of the CDR3 is TGTGCCAGCAGTTTGGTGACTAGCGGGAGATTTTACGAGCAGTACTTC.

This clone was detected a few times. The chain joins TRBV7-9 to TRBJ2-7, with TRBD2 identical over 7 bases. Germline CDR1 reads SEHNR; CDR2 reads FQNEAQ (reference sequence). The V and J ends lost 1 base and 7 bases, in that order; junction bases with no gene match: 4. The CDR3 spans 13 residues. This CDR3 reads CASSLVAGDEQYF. The CDR3 coding sequence is TGTGCCAGCAGCTTAGTGGCGGGGGATGAGCAGTACTTC.

CDR3 sequence (DNA): TGTGCCAGCAGTTATCGACGGGCAGGGGTGGAGAATCAGCCCCAGCATTTT. This translates into CASSYRRAGVENQPQHF. The chain uses TRBV28 and TRBJ1-5; perhaps TRBD1 as D (6 bases). The V gene lost 4 bases and the J gene lost 4 bases, with 20 bases spanning the gap. Germline V CDR1 and CDR2: MDHEN, SYDVKM. The CDR3 runs 17 residues.

The chain recombines TRBV30 with TRBJ1-2; TRBD1 aligns across 7 bases. CDR1 GTSNPN and CDR2 SVGIG come from the germline V gene (reference sequence). The junction had 8 bases not matched to a gene; V was cut back by 1 base and J by 0 bases. The CDR3 consists of 16 residues. The CDR3 region has the DNA TGTGCCTGGAGTGGGCCAATCGGGACAGCTAACTATGGCTACACCTTC. This translates into CAWSGPIGTANYGYTF. Based on the CDR3 plus reference TRBV30 and TRBJ1-2, the full variable domain is SQTIHQWPATLVQPVGSPLSLECTVEGTSNPNLYWYRQAAGRGLQLLFYSVGIGQISSEVPQNLSASRPQDRQFILSSKKLLLSDSGFYLCAWSGPIGTANYGYTFGSGTRLTVV.

The V call is TRBV19, the J call TRBJ1-4; 7 bases agree with TRBD1. This CDR3 has 14 residues. V gave up 8 bases and J gave up 4 bases; unmatched junction bases: 7. Germline-derived CDR1 and CDR2 are LNHDA and SQIVND (reference sequence). DNA for the CDR3: TGTGCCAGTCGACCGGGACAGAATAATGAAAAACTGTTTTTT. Amino acids: CASRPGQNNEKLFF.

The rearrangement uses TRBV15 and TRBJ2-5, with D possibly TRBD1 on 6 matching bases. This CDR3 comprises 13 residues. The V and J ends lost 5 bases and 4 bases respectively, with 11 bases between them. Germline-derived CDR1 and CDR2 are LNHNV and YYDKDF (reference sequence). This chain's CDR3 is CATSGGLGETQYF. CDR3 DNA: TGTGCCACCAGCGGGGGCCTGGGAGAGACCCAGTACTTC.

The rearrangement uses TRBV7-2 and TRBJ1-5, with 8 bases identical to TRBD1. V gave up 5 bases and J gave up 0 bases; unmatched junction bases: 9. The V gene's germline CDR1 is SGHTA and CDR2 FQGNSA. This CDR3 contains 17 residues. In DNA form, the CDR3 reads TGTGCCAGCAGCCCCAGGGACAGGCCAAATAGCAATCAGCCCCAGCATTTT. This gives the protein CASSPRDRPNSNQPQHF.

This clone occurred a few times. CDR3 bases: TGTGCCAGCAGCTCCCCGCGGGGAGCGAACACCGGGGAGCTGTTTTTT. It yields the protein CASSSPRGANTGELFF. The chain employs TRBV7-9 and TRBJ2-2; D might be TRBD2 (6 bases). V shed 4 bases and J shed 0 bases, with 12 bases lying between them. This CDR3 has 16 amino acids. Germline loops: CDR1 SEHNR, CDR2 FQNEAQ (reference sequence).

This clone was recorded once. This rearrangement joins TRBV28 to TRBJ2-7; 8 bases agree with TRBD1. Germline-derived CDR1 and CDR2 are MDHEN and SYDVKM. The ends lost 6 bases at V and 8 bases at J; junction bases unmatched: 3. The CDR3 sequence is 11 residues long. CDR3 in DNA: TGTGCCAGCAGCATCAGGGGGCAGCAGTACTTC. Translation: CASSIRGQQYF.

This clone was recorded only once. This rearrangement joins TRBV4-2 to TRBJ2-7, with 7 nucleotides matching TRBD2. This CDR3 is built from 16 residues. V shed 3 bases and J 0 bases; nucleotides not matched to a gene: 8. In germline, CDR1 is LGHNA, CDR2 YNFKEQ. CDR3: CASSHLRGSSSYEQYF. The CDR3 coding sequence is TGTGCCAGCAGCCATCTGCGGGGGTCGAGCTCCTACGAGCAGTACTTC.

The chain recombines TRBV5-1 with TRBJ2-7; 7 bases align to TRBD1. In germline, CDR1 is SGHRS, CDR2 YFSETQ. The CDR3 extends over 14 amino acids. The trim removed 3 bases at V and 6 bases at J, leaving 9 bases unmatched. The CDR3 is CASSSRQGRGEQYF. The CDR3, as DNA: TGCGCCAGCAGCTCCCGACAGGGTCGGGGCGAGCAGTACTTC.

J is TRBJ2-3 and V is TRBV24-1; 9 bases fit TRBD1. The junction had 5 bases not matched to a gene; V was cut back by 4 bases and J by 4 bases. In germline, CDR1 is KGHDR, CDR2 SFDVKD. This CDR3 region has 15 residues. CDR3 sequence: CATSERTGVSDTQYF. DNA for the CDR3: TGTGCCACCAGTGAGCGGACAGGGGTTTCAGATACGCAGTATTTT.

The CDR3: CASSVGYGVEQYF. The CDR3 nucleotides are TGTGCCAGCAGCGTAGGGTACGGGGTCGAGCAGTACTTC. The chain links TRBV9 to TRBJ2-7; D is possibly TRBD2 (5 bases). The V gene lost 0 bases and the J gene lost 6 bases, with 10 bases spanning the gap. The CDR3 length is 13 residues. Germline lookup yields CDR1 SGDLS and CDR2 YYNGEE.

This chain uses TRBV19 with TRBJ1-2, with 8 bases aligning to TRBD1. CDR1 is LNHDA and CDR2 is SQIVND in the germline V gene (reference sequence). The CDR3 has 12 residues. The junction had 4 bases not matched to a gene; V was cut back by 6 bases and J by 7 bases. CDR3 amino acids: CASRAGGIGYTF. The CDR3 nucleotides read TGTGCCAGTAGAGCAGGGGGCATTGGCTACACCTTC.

The CDR3 protein is CASSLGLGTGATDTQYF. CDR3 in DNA: TGTGCCAGCAGCTTAGGATTGGGCACAGGGGCCACAGATACGCAGTATTTT. The chain employs TRBV7-2 and TRBJ2-3; 7 positions match TRBD1. CDR1 SGHTA and CDR2 FQGNSA come from the germline V gene. This CDR3 is 17 amino acids long. Trimming at V came to 1 base and at J to 2 bases, leaving 9 bases not matched to a gene. The full variable domain, in which reference TRBV7-2 and TRBJ2-3 provide the parts outside the CDR3, is GAGVSQSPSNKVTEKGKDVELRCDPISGHTALYWYRQSLGQGLEFLIYFQGNSAPDKSGLPSDRFSAERTGGSVSTLTIQRTQQEDSAVYLCASSLGLGTGATDTQYFGPGTRLTVL.

The chain combines TRBV18 with TRBJ2-1; TRBD2 matches at 11 bases. This CDR3 region has 15 residues. Germline V gene lookup returns CDR1 KGHSH and CDR2 LQKENI. Trimming at V came to 3 bases and at J to 4 bases, leaving 2 bases not matched to a gene. The DNA for the CDR3 is TGTGCCAGCTCACCGCCTAGCGGGGGGTACAATGAGCAGTTCTTC. Amino acids: CASSPPSGGYNEQFF.